This T cell receptor (beta chain) was captured in a study of shared clonotypes between healthy human individuals. Study-level results: In having few donors, the study represented limited genetic and exposure-history diversity. Naive subsets, compared against memory subsets, generally had larger estimated richness values. Incompleteness in sorted-subset sequencing, despite large depth, was shown by rarefaction.

The CDR3 covers 14 residues. V was clipped by 5 bases and J by 4 bases, with 14 bases between them. Germline V gives CDR1 LNHDA, CDR2 SQIVND (reference sequence). Here immunoSEQ multiplex PCR was the method, and the copy in TCRdb shows in-frame clones only, minus some. The table records about 1.5 million clones, 95% to 99% of them present only once. Worth noting for this clone: Its antigen is currently unknown.

The sample was naive CD4+ T cells sorted from blood. Subset here: CD45RA+ positively selected. V usage is TRBV19 and J usage is TRBJ1-2; D might be TRBD1 (6 bases). The TCR sequence derives from a young man in good health. CDR3 amino acids: CASSPGDVGYGYTF. The CDR3 DNA reads TGTGCCAGTAGTCCAGGGGACGTCGGCTATGGCTACACCTTC.